These 4 T cell receptor beta chains were all obtained from the same sample, sequenced in a study of blood T cell repertoires in COVID-19. Sequencing was performed with immunoSEQ multiplex PCR; in TCRdb, only in-frame clones are kept and a portion is missing. The sample consists of 200,000 to 250,000 clones, roughly four fifths of them appearing once. Source material: peripheral blood. The receptors derive from an elderly woman with COVID-19, enrolled during active disease.

The chain combines TRBV5-1 with TRBJ2-7; D is perhaps TRBD2 (6 bases). This CDR3 spans 17 amino acids. V lost 0 bases, J lost 0 bases, and 16 bases lay in between. CDR1 SGHRS and CDR2 YFSETQ come from the germline V gene. The CDR3: CASSLVGGRFSSYEQYF. The CDR3 region has the DNA TGCGCCAGCAGCTTGGTCGGAGGGCGGTTTAGCTCCTACGAGCAGTACTTC. The whole variable domain, remainder taken from reference TRBV5-1 and TRBJ2-7, is KAGVTQTPRYLIKTRGQQVTLSCSPISGHRSVSWYQQTPGQGLQFLFEYFSETQRNKGNFPGRFSGRQFSNSRSEMNVSTLELGDSALYLCASSLVGGRFSSYEQYFGPGTRLTVT.

The CDR3 DNA reads TGTGCCAGCAGTACAGGGGGCCCGGATCAGCCCCAGCATTTT. It translates to CASSTGGPDQPQHF. This rearrangement joins TRBV28 to TRBJ1-5; 9 bases align to TRBD1. The CDR3 runs 14 residues. The germline V gene encodes CDR1 MDHEN and CDR2 SYDVKM. Germline trimming cut 5 bases from V and 5 bases from J; bases unmatched to any gene: 4.

The rearrangement joins TRBV7-2 to TRBJ1-6; 10 bases are shared with TRBD1. The CDR3 covers 15 residues. The germline gives CDR1 SGHTA, CDR2 FQGNSA. After removal of 5 bases from V and 9 bases from J, the junction contained 7 bases not matched to a gene. The CDR3 coding sequence is TGTGCCAGCAGCAGACAGGGGGCGCAAGGTTCACCCCTCCACTTT. This sequence encodes CASSRQGAQGSPLHF.

The chain couples TRBV18 to TRBJ2-7; 8 nucleotides match TRBD1. V lost 6 bases, J lost 3 bases, and 4 bases stayed unmatched. Germline CDR1 reads KGHSH; CDR2 reads LQKENI. The CDR3 is 13 residues long. CDR3 sequence reads: CASSPDRVYEQYF. In DNA form, the CDR3 reads TGTGCCAGCTCCCCGGACAGGGTCTACGAGCAGTACTTC.